Sequencing of this TCR beta chain was carried out in a study of blood T cell repertoires in COVID-19. This clone was counted a single time. Generated by immunoSEQ multiplex PCR, the TCRdb table keeps only in-frame clones and is missing some. The data contain around 330,000 clones, about 87% of them singletons. Across about two dozen US areas, participants ranged in age from about 18 to 90 years. There are 15 residues in the CDR3. V was pared by 3 bases and J by 1 base, with 6 bases of the junction left unmatched. Germline CDR1 reads SGDLS; CDR2 reads YYNGEE. The V and J genes are TRBV9 and TRBJ1-1, with 7 positions matching TRBD1. Source material: PBMCs or T cells enriched from blood (not recorded which). This receptor was obtained from a woman between 18 and 30 years old who had recovered from COVID-19. Here the CDR3 DNA reads TGTGCCAGCAGCGCCGGGAGACAGGGGAACACTGAAGCTTTCTTT. Amino acid sequence: CASSAGRQGNTEAFF.